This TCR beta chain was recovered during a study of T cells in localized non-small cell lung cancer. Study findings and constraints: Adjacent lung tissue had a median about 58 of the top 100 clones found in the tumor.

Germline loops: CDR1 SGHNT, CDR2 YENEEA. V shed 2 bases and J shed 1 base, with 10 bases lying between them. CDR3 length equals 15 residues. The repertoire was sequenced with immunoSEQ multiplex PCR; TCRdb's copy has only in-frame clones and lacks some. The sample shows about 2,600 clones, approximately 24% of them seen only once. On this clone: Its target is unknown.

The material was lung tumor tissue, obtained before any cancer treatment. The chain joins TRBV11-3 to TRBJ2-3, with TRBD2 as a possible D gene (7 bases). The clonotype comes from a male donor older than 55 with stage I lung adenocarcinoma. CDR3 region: CASSLRGAGTDTQYF. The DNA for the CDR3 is TGTGCCAGCAGCTTACGGGGGGCCGGCACAGATACGCAGTATTTT.